The 32 T cell receptor beta chains listed next were all sequenced from one sample in a study of cytomegalovirus exposure and HLA in healthy donors. The PCR had 60 Vbeta and 13 Jbeta primers. Repertoires were generated with immunoSEQ multiplex PCR, while TCRdb's copy carries only in-frame clones and drops some. The sample has around 150,000 clones, 65% to 70% seen once; the top ten hold 4.5%. The sequenced material came from PBMCs. These receptors all stem from a woman younger than 30 in good health and CMV-seropositive.

The genes are TRBV29-1 and TRBJ1-5, with no clear D. Trimming pared 7 bases from V and 0 bases from J, leaving 13 bases between. Germline CDR1 is SQVTM and CDR2 is ANQGSEA. The CDR3 runs 14 residues. CDR3 coding DNA: TGCAGCGCTCTCGTGGGAGATAGCAATCAGCCCCAGCATTTT. This encodes CSALVGDSNQPQHF.

The chain uses TRBV19 and TRBJ2-7; 7 bases fit TRBD2. The CDR3 is made up of 19 amino acids. Germline CDR1 LNHDA, CDR2 SQIVND (reference sequence). V gave up 1 base and J gave up 2 bases; unmatched junction bases: 17. The CDR3 DNA reads as TGTGCCAGTAGTATAGTCTGGCCCAGGCGACTAGCATCGACCTACGAGCAGTACTTC. Translating it yields CASSIVWPRRLASTYEQYF.

Here the CDR3 reads CASSVQGKDEKLFF. As DNA, the CDR3 is TGTGCCAGCAGCGTACAGGGGAAGGATGAAAAACTGTTTTTT. This chain links TRBV9 with TRBJ1-4; a possible D gene is TRBD1 (6 bases). Trimming left V 1 base short and J 6 bases short, with 10 bases between. The CDR3 length is 14 residues. Germline V gene lookup returns CDR1 SGDLS and CDR2 YYNGEE.

This clone was seen once. The chain combines TRBV6-5 with TRBJ2-5, with D tentatively TRBD2 (5 bases). Trimming stripped 6 bases from V and 5 bases from J, with 13 bases between. CDR1 is MNHEY, CDR2 SVGAGI, per germline. The CDR3 loop spans 13 amino acids. The CDR3 DNA reads as TGTGCCAGCAGACGGACTCGTCGGGAGACCCAGTACTTC. Protein product: CASRRTRRETQYF.

This chain joins TRBV6-5 and TRBJ1-2, with TRBD1 matching 7 bases. This CDR3 contains 12 residues. The V gene end was trimmed by 6 bases and the J gene end by 8 bases; junction bases not matched to a gene: 6. Germline CDR1 and CDR2: MNHEY and SVGAGI. CDR3 in DNA: TGTGCCAGCAGGAGACAGGGTTGGGGCTACACCTTC. Translated: CASRRQGWGYTF.

The chain employs TRBV7-9 and TRBJ2-5; D is possibly TRBD2 (6 bases). V was clipped by 5 bases and J by 1 base, with 11 bases between them. The CDR3 length is 14 residues. Germline CDR1 SEHNR, CDR2 FQNEAQ (reference sequence). The CDR3 region is CASSKGTLQETQYF. The DNA for the CDR3 is TGTGCCAGCAGCAAGGGGACTCTCCAAGAGACCCAGTACTTC.

The rearrangement uses TRBV4-1 and TRBJ2-5, with TRBD2 identical over 8 bases. CDR1 and CDR2 from the germline V gene are MGHRA and YSYEKL. The CDR3 runs to 16 residues. The junction had 7 bases not matched to a gene; V was cut back by 0 bases and J by 4 bases. CDR3 amino acids: CASSQEFGRARETQYF. CDR3 nucleotides: TGCGCCAGCAGCCAAGAGTTCGGGAGGGCCCGAGAGACCCAGTACTTC.

This rearrangement joins TRBV27 to TRBJ2-1; 7 bases align to TRBD2. V lost 0 bases and J lost 9; bases outside the gene matches: 23. This CDR3 region has 20 residues. Looked up from germline, CDR1 is MNHEY and CDR2 is SMNVEV (reference sequence). DNA of the CDR3: TGTGCCAGCAGTTTATCTTTCCCTTCCGGGACTACCCCTAGGTTGGTTGAGCAGTTCTTC. The encoded protein is CASSLSFPSGTTPRLVEQFF.

This sequence joins TRBV9 and TRBJ1-2, with 7 bases lining up with TRBD1. The J segment lost 6 bases and the V segment lost 4 bases, leaving 12 bases of the junction unmatched. Germline V gene lookup returns CDR1 SGDLS and CDR2 YYNGEE. The length of the CDR3 is 15 residues. The CDR3 sequence is CASSTGSQGLDGYTF. In DNA form, the CDR3 reads TGTGCCAGCAGCACAGGTTCACAGGGGCTCGATGGCTACACCTTC.

This clone was detected a few times. V and J are TRBV7-9 and TRBJ2-7, with 13 positions matching TRBD2. CDR3 length equals 16 residues. The germline gives CDR1 SEHNR, CDR2 FQNEAQ (reference sequence). V was clipped by 5 bases and J by 5 bases; unmatched bases: 9. CDR3 region: CASSIPGLAGTNEQYF. DNA for the CDR3: TGTGCCAGCAGCATCCCGGGACTAGCGGGGACAAACGAGCAGTACTTC.

This chain uses TRBV29-1 with TRBJ2-7, with D tentatively TRBD2 (5 bases). Germline V gives CDR1 SQVTM, CDR2 ANQGSEA. CDR3 length: 11 residues. Trimming pared 1 base from V and 7 bases from J, leaving 8 bases between. The CDR3 is CSVEVWREQYF. The CDR3 DNA reads TGCAGCGTTGAAGTCTGGAGGGAGCAGTACTTC.

V gene TRBV4-3 combines with J gene TRBJ2-7; 7 bases fit TRBD1. Germline lookup yields CDR1 LGHNA and CDR2 YSLEER. The junction had 3 bases not matched to a gene; V was cut back by 1 base and J by 0 bases. CDR3 length: 15 amino acids. CDR3 sequence reads: CASSQVKGASYEQYF. CDR3 DNA: TGCGCCAGCAGCCAAGTCAAGGGGGCCTCCTACGAGCAGTACTTC.

The gene calls are TRBV28 and TRBJ1-5, with no clear D. Germline V gene data show CDR1 as MDHEN and CDR2 as SYDVKM. CDR3 length: 15 residues. V was shortened by 4 bases and J by 0 bases, with 10 bases between the two germline ends. This chain's CDR3 is CASSYSMYSNQPQHF. The CDR3 DNA follows: TGTGCCAGCAGTTATTCTATGTATAGCAATCAGCCCCAGCATTTT.

DNA of the CDR3: TGTGCCAGCAGCTTAGTAGTTAACTCCCCGTTCAATGAGCAGTTCTTC. This sequence encodes CASSLVVNSPFNEQFF. The V gene is TRBV7-6, the J gene TRBJ2-1, with D unclear. V lost 1 base and J 6 bases, leaving 16 bases between the germline ends. From germline, CDR1 is SGHVS and CDR2 FNYEAQ. This CDR3 comprises 16 residues.

The genes are TRBV13 and TRBJ2-3; tentatively, D is TRBD2 (5 bases). Deletions cut 5 bases from V and 5 bases from J, with 11 bases between. This CDR3 has 13 amino acids. The germline V gene encodes CDR1 PRHDT and CDR2 FYEKMQ (reference sequence). CDR3 DNA: TGTGCCAGCAGCATCCGGGATGAAGATACGCAGTATTTT. It codes for CASSIRDEDTQYF. Filled out from reference TRBV13 and TRBJ2-3, the complete variable domain reads AAGVIQSPRHLIKEKRETATLKCYPIPRHDTVYWYQQGPGQDPQFLISFYEKMQSDKGSIPDRFSAQQFSDYHSELNMSSLELGDSALYFCASSIRDEDTQYFGPGTRLTVL.

This clone occurred a few times. The V call is TRBV30, the J call TRBJ1-1; D not resolved. The germline V gene encodes CDR1 GTSNPN and CDR2 SVGIG (reference sequence). The V gene lost 0 bases and the J gene lost 5 bases, with 10 bases spanning the gap. CDR3 length equals 13 residues. The CDR3 region has the DNA TGTGCCTGGAGTGTCGTCGGGTATACTGAAGCTTTCTTT. Translated, it gives CAWSVVGYTEAFF.

The rearrangement uses TRBV27 and TRBJ2-7, with 10 bases fitting TRBD1. Trimming took 5 bases from V and 3 from J; bases not matched to a gene: 7. This CDR3 is built from 15 residues. CDR1 and CDR2 (germline): MNHEY, SMNVEV (reference sequence). The CDR3 protein is CASSPGQGGVYEQYF. In nucleotides, the CDR3 is TGTGCCAGCAGTCCCGGACAGGGGGGCGTCTACGAGCAGTACTTC.

J is TRBJ2-6 and V is TRBV9; 7 bases are shared with TRBD2. J was trimmed by 4 bases and V by 0 bases; bases with no gene match: 10. CDR3 length equals 18 residues. The germline CDR1 and CDR2 sequences are SGDLS and YYNGEE. CDR3 region: CASSVGGPRAGGANVLTF. The CDR3, as DNA: TGTGCCAGCAGCGTAGGGGGCCCAAGAGCGGGAGGGGCCAACGTCCTGACTTTC.

This clone was observed a few times. CDR3 sequence reads: CASSWDREYEQYF. CDR3 nucleotides: TGTGCCAGCAGTTGGGACAGGGAGTACGAGCAGTACTTC. The rearrangement links TRBV28 to TRBJ2-7; 9 positions match TRBD1. V lost 4 bases and J lost 4; bases outside the gene matches: 2. Germline assignment: CDR1 MDHEN and CDR2 SYDVKM. The CDR3 extends over 13 amino acids.

This clone was observed a few times. The chain has TRBV2 and TRBJ2-1; D possibly corresponds to TRBD2 (5 bases). This CDR3 region has 16 residues. Germline V CDR1 and CDR2: SNHLY, FYNNEI. V was cut by 7 bases and J by 0 bases, with 16 bases left in between. The CDR3 DNA sequence: TGTGCCAGCATCCCACGGGGTTCGAGCTCCTACAATGAGCAGTTCTTC. As protein: CASIPRGSSSYNEQFF. Full variable domain (missing parts from reference TRBV2 and TRBJ2-1): EPEVTQTPSHQVTQMGQEVILRCVPISNHLYFYWYRQILGQKVEFLVSFYNNEISEKSEIFDDQFSVERPDGSNFTLKIRSTKLEDSAMYFCASIPRGSSSYNEQFFGPGTRLTVL.

The rearrangement joins TRBV7-9 to TRBJ1-3; D is unclear. This CDR3 comprises 16 residues. Germline loops: CDR1 SEHNR, CDR2 FQNEAQ (reference sequence). Trimming stripped 5 bases from V and 0 bases from J, with 14 bases between. The CDR3 region is CASSPPGRTSGNTIYF. As DNA, the CDR3 is TGTGCCAGCAGCCCCCCCGGGAGGACCTCTGGAAACACCATATATTTT.

A remark on this clone: The junction departs from germline at one end; a sequencing error may be responsible. J is TRBJ2-5 and V is TRBV6-5; D is perhaps TRBD2 (5 bases). The J call may be mistaken, given a closer DNA end match to TRBJ2-7. Germline V gives CDR1 MNHEY, CDR2 SVGAGI. This CDR3 is built from 15 residues. CDR3 protein: CATSYSSSQAYEQYF. As DNA, the CDR3 is TGTGCCACCAGTTACTCTAGCAGCCAAGCCTACGAGCAGTACTTC.

The chain uses TRBV28 and TRBJ1-1; a weak D match, TRBD1 (5 bases). Germline V gene data show CDR1 as MDHEN and CDR2 as SYDVKM. The CDR3 is 16 residues long. V was cut by 1 base and J by 2 bases, with 14 bases left in between. For the CDR3, the DNA is TGTGCCAGCAGTTTATCCGCTCAGGGCCCTAACACTGAAGCTTTCTTT. Its protein is CASSLSAQGPNTEAFF.

The genes are TRBV27 and TRBJ1-1; 7 bases line up with TRBD1. This CDR3 region has 15 residues. With V trimmed by 3 bases and J by 3 bases, 7 bases remained unmatched. Germline lookup yields CDR1 MNHEY and CDR2 SMNVEV (reference sequence). The CDR3 here is CASSFSITGDTEAFF. CDR3 nucleotides: TGTGCCAGCAGTTTCTCAATCACAGGGGACACTGAAGCTTTCTTT.

The chain joins TRBV6-5 to TRBJ1-5; 7 bases line up with TRBD1. The CDR3 runs to 15 residues. CDR1 and CDR2 from the germline V gene are MNHEY and SVGAGI. V gave up 4 bases and J gave up 5 bases; unmatched junction bases: 8. The DNA for the CDR3 is TGTGCCAGCAGTTCCGAGACAGGGTATCATCAGCCCCAGCATTTT. It encodes CASSSETGYHQPQHF.

The chain has TRBV10-3 and TRBJ1-1; weak D call: TRBD1 (6 bases). CDR1 is ENHRY, CDR2 SYGVKD, per germline. CDR3 size: 14 residues. Trimming took 8 bases from V and 0 from J, leaving 13 bases between them. The CDR3 region has the DNA TGTGCCATCGGTACAGGGATCATGAACACTGAAGCTTTCTTT. This encodes CAIGTGIMNTEAFF.

In this sample, this clone turned up a few times. CDR3 DNA: TGCGCCAGCAGCTTGACTAGCGGGAACTACGAGCAGTACTTC. This codes for CASSLTSGNYEQYF. The chain recombines TRBV5-1 with TRBJ2-7; the match to TRBD2 covers 10 bases. Germline V gives CDR1 SGHRS, CDR2 YFSETQ. The junction had 1 base not matched to a gene; V was cut back by 1 base and J by 3 bases. CDR3 length: 14 residues.

This clone was counted a few times. The V and J genes are TRBV7-6 and TRBJ2-3; D uncertain. The V and J ends lost 1 base and 5 bases respectively, with 10 bases between them. The CDR3 runs 14 residues. Germline CDR1 is SGHVS and CDR2 is FNYEAQ. The CDR3 DNA is TGTGCCAGCAGCTTAGAGTCGGGTGTAGATACGCAGTATTTT. Its protein product is CASSLESGVDTQYF.

This clone was seen a handful of times. V is TRBV5-1 and J is TRBJ2-7; TRBD2 is a possible D gene (5 bases). There are 13 residues in the CDR3. Germline values: CDR1 SGHRS, CDR2 YFSETQ. V shed 3 bases and J shed 7 bases, with 14 bases lying between them. This CDR3 is CASSWESPREQYF. The CDR3 nucleotides read TGCGCCAGCAGCTGGGAGTCACCCAGAGAGCAGTACTTC. The complete variable domain, with remaining parts taken from reference TRBV5-1 and TRBJ2-7, reads KAGVTQTPRYLIKTRGQQVTLSCSPISGHRSVSWYQQTPGQGLQFLFEYFSETQRNKGNFPGRFSGRQFSNSRSEMNVSTLELGDSALYLCASSWESPREQYFGPGTRLTVT.

The gene calls are TRBV27 and TRBJ1-5, with 7 nucleotides matching TRBD1. Looked up from germline, CDR1 is MNHEY and CDR2 is SMNVEV (reference sequence). The V and J ends lost 5 bases and 4 bases, in that order; junction bases with no gene match: 8. This CDR3 comprises 15 residues. The chain's CDR3 is CASSVQKGANQPQHF. CDR3 coding DNA: TGTGCCAGCAGTGTCCAAAAGGGGGCAAATCAGCCCCAGCATTTT.

A few counts support this clone. This chain connects TRBV13 to TRBJ2-5; 7 positions match TRBD2. With 1 base clipped from V and 4 bases from J, the junction kept 6 bases outside the gene matches. This CDR3 region has 15 residues. Per germline, CDR1 PRHDT and CDR2 FYEKMQ (reference sequence). The CDR3, as DNA: TGTGCCAGCAGCTTAGCGGGAGGCCCAGGAGAGACCCAGTACTTC. It codes for CASSLAGGPGETQYF. The complete variable domain, with remaining parts taken from reference TRBV13 and TRBJ2-5, reads AAGVIQSPRHLIKEKRETATLKCYPIPRHDTVYWYQQGPGQDPQFLISFYEKMQSDKGSIPDRFSAQQFSDYHSELNMSSLELGDSALYFCASSLAGGPGETQYFGPGTRLLVL.

CDR3: CASSIGGLSNQPQHF. The DNA of the CDR3 is TGTGCCAGTAGTATCGGTGGGCTCAGCAATCAGCCCCAGCATTTT. The chain carries TRBV19 and TRBJ1-5; D not resolved. This CDR3 region has 15 residues. Germline V lookup: CDR1 LNHDA, CDR2 SQIVND (reference sequence). With 3 bases removed from V and 1 base from J, the gap between germline ends came to 10 bases.